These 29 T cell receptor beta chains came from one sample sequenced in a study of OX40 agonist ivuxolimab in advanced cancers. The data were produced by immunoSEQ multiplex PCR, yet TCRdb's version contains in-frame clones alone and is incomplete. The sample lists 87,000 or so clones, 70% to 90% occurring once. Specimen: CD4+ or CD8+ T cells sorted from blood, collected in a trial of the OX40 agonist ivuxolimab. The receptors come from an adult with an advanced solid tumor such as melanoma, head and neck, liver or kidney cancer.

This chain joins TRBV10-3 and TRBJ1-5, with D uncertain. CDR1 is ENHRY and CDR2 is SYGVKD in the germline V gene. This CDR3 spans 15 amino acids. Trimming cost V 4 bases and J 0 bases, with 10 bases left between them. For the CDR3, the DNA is TGTGCCATCAGTGGAGGAGAATATAGCAATCAGCCCCAGCATTTT. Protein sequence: CAISGGEYSNQPQHF.

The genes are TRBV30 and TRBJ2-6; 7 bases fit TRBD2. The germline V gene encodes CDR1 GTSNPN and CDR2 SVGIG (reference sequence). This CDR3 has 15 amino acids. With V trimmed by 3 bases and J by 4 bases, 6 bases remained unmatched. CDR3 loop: CAWSRGSSGANVLTF. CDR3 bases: TGTGCCTGGAGCCGCGGGAGCTCCGGGGCCAACGTCCTGACTTTC.

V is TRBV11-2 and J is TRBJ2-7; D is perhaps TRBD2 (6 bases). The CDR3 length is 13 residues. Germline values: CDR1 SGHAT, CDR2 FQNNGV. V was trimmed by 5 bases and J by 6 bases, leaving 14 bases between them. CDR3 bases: TGTGCCAGCAGCCAAAACGGCGGGACCGAGCAGTACTTC. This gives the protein CASSQNGGTEQYF.

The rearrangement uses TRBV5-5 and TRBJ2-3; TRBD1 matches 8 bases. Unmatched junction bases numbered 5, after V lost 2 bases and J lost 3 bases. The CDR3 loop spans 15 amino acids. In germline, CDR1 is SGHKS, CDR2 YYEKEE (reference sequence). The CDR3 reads CASSFTGQVTDTQYF. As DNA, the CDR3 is TGTGCCAGCAGCTTTACGGGACAGGTTACAGATACGCAGTATTTT.

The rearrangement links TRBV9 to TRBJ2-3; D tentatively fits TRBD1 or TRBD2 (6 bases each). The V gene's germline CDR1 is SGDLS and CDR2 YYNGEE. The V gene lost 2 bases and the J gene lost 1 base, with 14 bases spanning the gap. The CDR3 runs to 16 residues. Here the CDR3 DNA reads TGTGCCAGCAGCGTGGGGGCGGGATTCGGCACAGATACGCAGTATTTT. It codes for CASSVGAGFGTDTQYF.

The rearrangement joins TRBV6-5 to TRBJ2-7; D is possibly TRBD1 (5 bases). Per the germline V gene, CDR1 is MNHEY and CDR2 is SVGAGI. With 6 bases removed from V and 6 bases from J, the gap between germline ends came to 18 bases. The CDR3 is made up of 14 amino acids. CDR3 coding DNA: TGTGCCAGCAGGCTCTCGGGCAGGGTCGGCGAGCAGTACTTC. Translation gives CASRLSGRVGEQYF.

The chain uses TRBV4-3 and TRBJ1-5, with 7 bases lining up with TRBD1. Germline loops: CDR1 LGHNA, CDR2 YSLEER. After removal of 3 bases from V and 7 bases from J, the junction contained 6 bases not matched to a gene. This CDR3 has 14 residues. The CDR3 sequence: CASSHTTGVQPQHF. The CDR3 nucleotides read TGCGCCAGCAGCCATACAACAGGGGTCCAGCCCCAGCATTTT.

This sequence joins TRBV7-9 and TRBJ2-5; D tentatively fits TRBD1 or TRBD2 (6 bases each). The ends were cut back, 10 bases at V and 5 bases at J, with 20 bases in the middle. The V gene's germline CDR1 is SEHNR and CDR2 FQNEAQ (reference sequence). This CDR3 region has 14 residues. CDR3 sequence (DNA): TGTGCCACCAAACAAAAGGGGGGAATGGAGACCCAGTACTTC. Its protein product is CATKQKGGMETQYF.

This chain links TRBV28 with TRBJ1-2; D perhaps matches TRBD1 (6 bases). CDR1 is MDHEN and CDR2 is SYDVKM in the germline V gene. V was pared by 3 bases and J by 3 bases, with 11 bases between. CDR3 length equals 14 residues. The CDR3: CASSFKQGYYGYTF. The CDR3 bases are TGTGCCAGCAGTTTCAAACAGGGCTACTATGGCTACACCTTC.

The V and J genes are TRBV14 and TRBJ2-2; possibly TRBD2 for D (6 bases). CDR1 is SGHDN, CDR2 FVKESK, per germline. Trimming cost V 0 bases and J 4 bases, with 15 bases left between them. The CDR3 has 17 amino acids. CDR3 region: CASSQDLGGPRTGELFF. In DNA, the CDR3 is TGTGCCAGCAGCCAAGATCTTGGAGGGCCACGCACCGGGGAGCTGTTTTTT.

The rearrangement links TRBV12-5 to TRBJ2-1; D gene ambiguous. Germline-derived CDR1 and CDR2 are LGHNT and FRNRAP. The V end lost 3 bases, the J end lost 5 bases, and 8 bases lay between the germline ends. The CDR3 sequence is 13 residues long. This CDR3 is CASGFYSHNEQFF. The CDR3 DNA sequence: TGTGCTAGTGGTTTCTATAGCCACAATGAGCAGTTCTTC.

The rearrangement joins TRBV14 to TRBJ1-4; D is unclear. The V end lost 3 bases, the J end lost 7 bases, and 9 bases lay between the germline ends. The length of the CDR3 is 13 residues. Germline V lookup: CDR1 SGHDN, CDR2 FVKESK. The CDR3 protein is CASSHRIGEKLFF. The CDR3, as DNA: TGTGCCAGCAGCCACCGTATTGGTGAAAAACTGTTTTTT.

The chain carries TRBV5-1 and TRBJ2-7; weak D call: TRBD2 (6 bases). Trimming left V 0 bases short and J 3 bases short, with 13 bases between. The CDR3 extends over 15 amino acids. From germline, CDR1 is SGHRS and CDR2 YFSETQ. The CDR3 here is CASSLGVGRNYEQYF. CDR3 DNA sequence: TGCGCCAGCAGCTTGGGGGTAGGGAGGAACTACGAGCAGTACTTC.

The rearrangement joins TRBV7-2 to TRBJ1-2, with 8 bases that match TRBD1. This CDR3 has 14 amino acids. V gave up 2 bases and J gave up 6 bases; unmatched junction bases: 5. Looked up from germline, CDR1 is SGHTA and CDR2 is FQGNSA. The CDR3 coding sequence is TGTGCCAGCAGCTTATCAGGGGGCGTTGATGGCTACACCTTC. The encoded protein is CASSLSGGVDGYTF.

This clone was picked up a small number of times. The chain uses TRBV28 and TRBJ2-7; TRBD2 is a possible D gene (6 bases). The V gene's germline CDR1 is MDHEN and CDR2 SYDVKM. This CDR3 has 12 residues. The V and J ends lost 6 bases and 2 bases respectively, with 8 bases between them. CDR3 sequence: CASRGTPYEQYF. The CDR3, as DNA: TGTGCCAGCAGGGGGACTCCCTACGAGCAGTACTTC.

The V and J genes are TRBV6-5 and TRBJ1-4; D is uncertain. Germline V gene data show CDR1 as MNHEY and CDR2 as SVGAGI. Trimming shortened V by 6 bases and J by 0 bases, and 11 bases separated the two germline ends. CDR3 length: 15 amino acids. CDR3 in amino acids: CASSSTVATNEKLFF. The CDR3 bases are TGTGCCAGCAGCTCTACTGTTGCAACTAATGAAAAACTGTTTTTT.

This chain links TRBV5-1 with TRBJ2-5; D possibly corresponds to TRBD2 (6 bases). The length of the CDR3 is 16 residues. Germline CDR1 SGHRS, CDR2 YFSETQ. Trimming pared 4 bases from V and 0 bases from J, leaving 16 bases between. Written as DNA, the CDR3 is TGCGCCAGCAGCACATCCGGGACTTTGTACCAAGAGACCCAGTACTTC. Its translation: CASSTSGTLYQETQYF.

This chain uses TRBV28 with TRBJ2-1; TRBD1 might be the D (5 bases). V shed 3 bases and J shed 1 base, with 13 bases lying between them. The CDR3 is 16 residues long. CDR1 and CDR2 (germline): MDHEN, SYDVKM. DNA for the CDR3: TGTGCCAGCAGTTTGCTCAGGGAAAGTTCCTACAATGAGCAGTTCTTC. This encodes CASSLLRESSYNEQFF.

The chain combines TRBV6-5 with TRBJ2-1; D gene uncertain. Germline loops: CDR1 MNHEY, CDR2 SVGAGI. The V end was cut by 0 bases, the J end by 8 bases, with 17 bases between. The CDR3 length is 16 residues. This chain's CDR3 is CASSYSLGTEPHEQFF. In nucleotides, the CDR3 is TGTGCCAGCAGTTACTCCCTTGGTACCGAGCCCCATGAGCAGTTCTTC.

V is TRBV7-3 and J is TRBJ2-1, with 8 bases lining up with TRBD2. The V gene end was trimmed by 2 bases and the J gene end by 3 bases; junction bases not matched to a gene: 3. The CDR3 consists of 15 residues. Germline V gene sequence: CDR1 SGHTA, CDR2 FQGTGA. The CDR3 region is CASSLLAGGYNEQFF. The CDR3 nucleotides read TGTGCCAGCAGCTTACTCGCGGGAGGCTACAATGAGCAGTTCTTC. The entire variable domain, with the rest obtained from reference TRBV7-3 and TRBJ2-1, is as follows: GAGVSQTPSNKVTEKGKYVELRCDPISGHTALYWYRQSLGQGPEFLIYFQGTGAADDSGLPNDRFFAVRPEGSVSTLKIQRTERGDSAVYLCASSLLAGGYNEQFFGPGTRLTVL.

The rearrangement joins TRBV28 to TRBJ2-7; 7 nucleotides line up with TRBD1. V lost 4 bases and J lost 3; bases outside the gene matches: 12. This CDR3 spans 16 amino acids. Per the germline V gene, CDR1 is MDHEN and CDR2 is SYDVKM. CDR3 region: CASSSQQGPLNYEQYF. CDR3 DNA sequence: TGTGCCAGCAGTTCCCAACAGGGGCCGCTTAACTACGAGCAGTACTTC.

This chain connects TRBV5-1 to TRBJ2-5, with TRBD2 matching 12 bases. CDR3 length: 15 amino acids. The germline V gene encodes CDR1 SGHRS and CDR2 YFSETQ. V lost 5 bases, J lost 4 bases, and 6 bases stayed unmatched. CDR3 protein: CASSLAGGVRETQYF. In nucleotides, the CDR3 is TGCGCCAGCAGTCTAGCGGGAGGGGTTCGAGAGACCCAGTACTTC.

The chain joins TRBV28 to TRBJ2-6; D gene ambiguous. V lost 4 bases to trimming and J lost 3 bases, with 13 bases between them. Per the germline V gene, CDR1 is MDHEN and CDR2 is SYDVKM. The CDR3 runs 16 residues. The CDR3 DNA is TGTGCCAGCAGTTCGACCCCCGGGCATGGGGCCAACGTCCTGACTTTC. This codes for CASSSTPGHGANVLTF.

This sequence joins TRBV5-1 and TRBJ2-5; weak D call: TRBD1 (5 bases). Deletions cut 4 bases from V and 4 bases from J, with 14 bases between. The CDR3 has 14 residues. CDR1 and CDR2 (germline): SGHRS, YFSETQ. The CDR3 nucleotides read TGCGCCAGCAGCGCGGCAGGGATTGGAGAGACCCAGTACTTC. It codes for CASSAAGIGETQYF.

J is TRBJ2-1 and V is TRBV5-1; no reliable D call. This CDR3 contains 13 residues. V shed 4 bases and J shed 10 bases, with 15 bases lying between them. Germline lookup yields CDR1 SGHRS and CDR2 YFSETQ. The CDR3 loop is CASSPFLVVEQFF. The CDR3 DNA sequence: TGCGCCAGCAGCCCTTTTCTAGTAGTCGAGCAGTTCTTC. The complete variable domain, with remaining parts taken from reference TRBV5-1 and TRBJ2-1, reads KAGVTQTPRYLIKTRGQQVTLSCSPISGHRSVSWYQQTPGQGLQFLFEYFSETQRNKGNFPGRFSGRQFSNSRSEMNVSTLELGDSALYLCASSPFLVVEQFFGPGTRLTVL.

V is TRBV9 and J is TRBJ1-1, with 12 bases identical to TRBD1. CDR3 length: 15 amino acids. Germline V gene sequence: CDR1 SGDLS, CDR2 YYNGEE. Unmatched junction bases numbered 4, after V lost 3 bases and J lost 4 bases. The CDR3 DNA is TGTGCCAGCAGCGGAGGGACAGGGGGCCGCACTGAAGCTTTCTTT. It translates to CASSGGTGGRTEAFF.

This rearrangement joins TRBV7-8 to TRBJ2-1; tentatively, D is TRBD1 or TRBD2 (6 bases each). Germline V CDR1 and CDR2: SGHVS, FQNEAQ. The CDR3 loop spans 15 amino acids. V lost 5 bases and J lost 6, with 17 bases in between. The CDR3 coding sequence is TGTGCCAGCAGCGCTTTAACAGGAGGGGGCAATGAGCAGTTCTTC. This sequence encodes CASSALTGGGNEQFF.

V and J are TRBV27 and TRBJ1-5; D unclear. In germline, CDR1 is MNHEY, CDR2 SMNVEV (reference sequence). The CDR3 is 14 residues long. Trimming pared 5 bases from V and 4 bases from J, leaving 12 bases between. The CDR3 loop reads CASSPGPGNQPQHF. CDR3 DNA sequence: TGTGCCAGCAGTCCCGGCCCCGGTAATCAGCCCCAGCATTTT.

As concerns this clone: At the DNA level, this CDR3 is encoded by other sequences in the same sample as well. This CDR3 reads CASSSSGHSYEQYF. DNA for the CDR3: TGTGCCAGTAGCTCTAGCGGTCACTCCTACGAGCAGTACTTC. The genes are TRBV19 and TRBJ2-7; TRBD2 matches at 7 bases. The germline gives CDR1 LNHDA, CDR2 SQIVND (reference sequence). The CDR3 sequence is 14 residues long. Unmatched junction bases numbered 5, after V lost 6 bases and J lost 0 bases.